This T cell receptor beta chain emerged from a study of TIL therapy for anti-PD-1-resistant metastatic lung cancer. Sequencing used immunoSEQ v3. Sequenced by immunoSEQ multiplex PCR; TCRdb stores in-frame clones only, minus some. Of about 12,000 clones in the sample, approximately 80% were seen once. Described time point: pre-treatment sample, taken before nivolumab and TIL therapy. The CDR3 extends over 13 amino acids. CDR1 SQVTM and CDR2 ANQGSEA come from the germline V gene. V shed 5 bases, J shed 0 bases, and the junction held 0 bases outside the gene matches. This TCR derives from a person between 25 and 80 years old with non-small cell lung cancer. Sample: blood, taken at baseline. This rearrangement joins TRBV29-1 to TRBJ2-1; 8 nucleotides align to TRBD2. CDR3 sequence (DNA): TGCAGCGTTAGCGGGAGCTCCTACAATGAGCAGTTCTTC. It yields the protein CSVSGSSYNEQFF.